This record looks at one T cell receptor beta chain sequence and its context. Germline V gene lookup returns CDR1 MNHEY and CDR2 SVGEGT. V shed 2 bases and J 6 bases; nucleotides not matched to a gene: 4. CDR3 size: 13 residues. As handled by the study authors: Reference gene primer amplification in the assay estimated nucleated cell counts. Clones were sequenced by immunoSEQ multiplex PCR, and TCRdb holds only the in-frame ones, with some missing. Clonal size and the V and J genes are those of that table, whereas D and trimming came from the DNA. The sample records under 250,000 clones, roughly nine tenths being singletons. This record comes from a study of blood T cell repertoires in COVID-19. Study summary: Collection of acute and convalescent COVID-19 samples took place in the United States, Italy and Spain. Sources were T cells, B-cell-depleted T cells, or PBMCs; the material itself was cDNA or gDNA.

V gene TRBV6-2 or TRBV6-3 combines with J gene TRBJ2-7, with 7 nucleotides matching TRBD1. This clonotype was sampled from a woman aged 55-75 years who had recovered from COVID-19. Source material: peripheral blood. This CDR3 is CASSYTTGVEQYF. For the CDR3, the DNA is TGTGCCAGCAGTTACACAACAGGGGTCGAGCAGTACTTC.